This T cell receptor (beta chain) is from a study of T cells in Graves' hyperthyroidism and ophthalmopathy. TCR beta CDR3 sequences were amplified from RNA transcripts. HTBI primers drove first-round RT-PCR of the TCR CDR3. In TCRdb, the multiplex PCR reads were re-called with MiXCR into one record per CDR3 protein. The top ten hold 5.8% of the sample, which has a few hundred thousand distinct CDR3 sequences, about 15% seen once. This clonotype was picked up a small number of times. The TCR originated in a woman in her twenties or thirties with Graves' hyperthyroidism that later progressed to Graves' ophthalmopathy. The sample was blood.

The CDR3: CASSGTGIYGYTF. Written as DNA, the CDR3 is TGCGCCAGCAGCGGGACAGGGATCTATGGCTACACCTTC. The genes are TRBV5-1 and TRBJ1-2; 9 bases agree with TRBD1. V lost 4 bases to trimming and J lost 4 bases; unmatched junction nucleotides: 2. CDR3 size: 13 residues. The germline CDR1 and CDR2 sequences are SGHRS and YFSETQ.